This T cell receptor (beta chain) was obtained from a study of T cells in Graves' hyperthyroidism and ophthalmopathy. Turning to the study itself: Peripheral blood draws took place at initial diagnosis, ahead of any treatment.

Regarding this clonotype: Its matching antigen is unknown. The junction shows a germline mismatch at one end, possibly a read error.

This CDR3 region has 15 residues. The germline V gene has CDR1 SGHRS and CDR2 YFSETQ. Study-wide results and caveats: The model foresaw ophthalmopathy a median roughly 6.5 months prior to onset.

The TCR beta CDR3 regions underwent amplification using RNA transcripts as the source. Using the HTBI primer set, a first-round RT-PCR was run on the TCR CDR3. From the multiplex PCR reads, TCRdb called clonotypes with MiXCR, one entry per CDR3 protein. The data show about 380,000 distinct CDR3 sequences, around 20% seen once. The V call is TRBV5-1, the J call TRBJ2-2; D is unresolved. The J call may be faulty, since TRBJ1-1 better matches the DNA end. The sample comprised blood. The sequence was obtained from a man aged 18-30 years with Graves' ophthalmopathy. The CDR3 region has the DNA TGCGCCAGCAGCTTGGCCCAAGGTAGCGGAACTGGAGCTTTCTTT. This encodes CASSLAQGSGTGAFF.